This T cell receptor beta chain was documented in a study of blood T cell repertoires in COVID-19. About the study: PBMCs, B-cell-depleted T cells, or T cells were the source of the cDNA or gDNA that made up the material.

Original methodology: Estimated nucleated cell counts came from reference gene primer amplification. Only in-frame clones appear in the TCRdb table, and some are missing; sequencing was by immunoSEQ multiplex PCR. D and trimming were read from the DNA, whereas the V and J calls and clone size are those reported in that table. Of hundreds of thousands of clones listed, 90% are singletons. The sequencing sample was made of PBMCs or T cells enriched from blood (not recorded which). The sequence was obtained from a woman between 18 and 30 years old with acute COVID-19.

The CDR3 DNA reads as TGTGCCAGCAGTCGAGACAGGGCTAGTAATGAAAAACTGTTTTTT. Translated: CASSRDRASNEKLFF. The chain joins TRBV5-4 to TRBJ1-4; 7 bases fit TRBD1. The CDR3 runs to 15 residues. Per the germline V gene, CDR1 is SGHNT and CDR2 is YYREEE (reference sequence). The V and J ends lost 5 bases and 4 bases, in that order; junction bases with no gene match: 8.